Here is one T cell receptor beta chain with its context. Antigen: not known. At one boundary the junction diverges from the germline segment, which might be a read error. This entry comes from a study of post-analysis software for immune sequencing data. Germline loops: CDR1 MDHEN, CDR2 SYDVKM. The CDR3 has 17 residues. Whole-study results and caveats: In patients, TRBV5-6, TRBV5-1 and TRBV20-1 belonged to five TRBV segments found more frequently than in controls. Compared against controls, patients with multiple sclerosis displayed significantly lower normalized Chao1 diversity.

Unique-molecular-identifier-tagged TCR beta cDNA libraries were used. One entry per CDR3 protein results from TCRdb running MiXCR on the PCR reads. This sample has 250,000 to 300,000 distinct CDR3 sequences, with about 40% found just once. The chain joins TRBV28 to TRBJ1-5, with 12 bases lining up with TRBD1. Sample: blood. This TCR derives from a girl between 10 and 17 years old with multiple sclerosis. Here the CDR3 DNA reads TGTGCCAGCAGGAGTACCGGGACAGGGGGCGCAAGTCAGCCCCGGCATTTT. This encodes CASRSTGTGGASQPRHF.